This T cell receptor beta chain was captured by sequencing in a study of T cells after yellow fever vaccination. TCRdb reprocessed the 5' RACE reads via MiXCR and lists one record per CDR3 protein. The table shows under 300,000 distinct CDR3 sequences, with over 10% occurring only once. CDR1 and CDR2 from the germline V gene are DFQATT and SNEGSKA (reference sequence). The length of the CDR3 is 11 residues. Trimming took off 0 bases at V and 15 bases at J, with 12 bases between the two ends. This clonotype was detected a few times. This sequence was found in a man aged 30 to 45 who received the YFV17D yellow fever vaccine. The V call is TRBV20-1, the J call TRBJ2-1; D is undetermined. The input for sequencing was CD4+ T cells sorted from PBMCs, taken 45 days after the yellow fever booster vaccination. The CDR3 protein is CSARDFPIPFF. The CDR3 nucleotides are TGCAGTGCTAGAGATTTCCCTATACCGTTCTTC.